The present entry profiles one T cell receptor beta chain with its context. This clonotype was seen many times. No cognate antigen has been identified for it. Base-call qualities are not available, and no considerably larger clone is one nucleotide away. The sample belongs to a study of identical twins (dated by TCRdb to the mid-2010s). Notes on the research overall: To test whether fetal clonotypes persist, this study deep-sequenced TCR alpha and beta repertoires from monozygotic twins, from unrelated adults of various ages, and from cord blood. Replicate twin experiments were performed at different times using different library preparation protocols to rule out contamination.

Measured from the cysteine to the phenylalanine, the CDR3 is 14 residues long. The retained sequence is limited to the CDR3, 42 bases, with the frame set at the first base. Via the germline V gene, CDR1 is SQVTM and CDR2 ANQGSEA. From V the trimming removes 1 base and from J it removes 1 base, while the gene matches leave 3 bases of the junction unaccounted for. All donors were healthy Caucasians. The twin cohort consisted of three pairs of female monozygotic twins, all aged roughly 18 to 29 years. CD4+ and CD8+ T cell populations were isolated with positive isolation kits from Invitrogen. Libraries came from 5' RACE. TCRdb shows the sequencer as Illumina HiSeq 2000. A universal primer binding site was added through template switching, and the final cDNA carried a unique molecular identifier so that TCR cDNA molecules could be counted accurately. Specific primers in the conserved constant-segment region were used to synthesize first-strand cDNA for the TCR alpha and beta chains. To control for contamination, each cDNA library was double barcoded with a SMART-Mk sample barcode plus Illumina barcodes. Two successive PCR steps introduced TruSeq adapter sequences along with Illumina sample barcodes. The TCR alpha and beta cDNA libraries were sequenced on the Illumina HiSeq platform using custom primers. As for the original processing: MiGEC was used to process raw reads and extract unique molecular identifiers, and MiXCR was used to find CDR3 positions. For each individual, recombination models were inferred using an EM algorithm with the repgenHMM and IGoR tools. The tcR package in R was used for shared clonotype analysis, with sharing normalized by the product of cloneset sizes. To study raw recombination free of thymic and clonal selection effects, out-of-frame nonproductive sequences were analyzed. Clones were called with MiXCR by TCRdb after fastp trimmed the public reads at Q25, and only in-frame beta chains were retained. Rows with a matching CDR3 protein are joined into one entry that keeps the most common DNA and genes. For this entry, the V and J calls and clone size follow TCRdb and not the study's own pipeline. Within this sample are approximately 490,000 distinct CDR3 sequences, with about a fifth of them counted one time only. Approximately 0.52% of the sample is in the top ten clones.

General study outcomes and caveats: In beta out-of-frame sequences, excess twin sharing was weaker, because having fewer shared sequences lowered the signal-to-noise ratio. Compared with coincidental sharing between unrelated individuals, out-of-frame TCR alpha sequences shared between twins had an excess of sequences with low generation probability. Fewer insertions were carried by abundant cord blood beta clonotypes, a similar but weaker trend appeared in young adult naive repertoires, and no such trend appeared in memory repertoires. Because the same donors could not be followed over many years, the conclusions depended on cross-sectional statistical analysis. Invariant T cells such as MAIT and iNKT could partly confound zero-insertion analyses, though diverse VJ usage argued against this for most clonotypes. Out-of-frame TCR alpha sharing in monozygotic twins was systematically underestimated by recombination models, whereas sharing between unrelated individuals was in agreement with the recombination models.

The sample was also reused in another study, on yellow fever vaccine responses in identical twins. As noted in the second study: The authors reported that the T cell response to vaccination in identical twins appeared partly convergent and partly personalized. In identical twins, the study followed T cell clones that responded to the vaccine with precision.

The sequence was collected from a woman between 18 and 29 years old in good health. Recombination connected TRBV29-1 to TRBJ1-1, with TRBD1 identical over 7 junction bases. Material for sequencing was CD4+ T cells sorted from blood. The DNA sequence is as follows: TGCAGCGTTGAAGGGAGGGGGCAGAACACTGAAGCTTTCTTT. This sequence encodes CSVEGRGQNTEAFF.